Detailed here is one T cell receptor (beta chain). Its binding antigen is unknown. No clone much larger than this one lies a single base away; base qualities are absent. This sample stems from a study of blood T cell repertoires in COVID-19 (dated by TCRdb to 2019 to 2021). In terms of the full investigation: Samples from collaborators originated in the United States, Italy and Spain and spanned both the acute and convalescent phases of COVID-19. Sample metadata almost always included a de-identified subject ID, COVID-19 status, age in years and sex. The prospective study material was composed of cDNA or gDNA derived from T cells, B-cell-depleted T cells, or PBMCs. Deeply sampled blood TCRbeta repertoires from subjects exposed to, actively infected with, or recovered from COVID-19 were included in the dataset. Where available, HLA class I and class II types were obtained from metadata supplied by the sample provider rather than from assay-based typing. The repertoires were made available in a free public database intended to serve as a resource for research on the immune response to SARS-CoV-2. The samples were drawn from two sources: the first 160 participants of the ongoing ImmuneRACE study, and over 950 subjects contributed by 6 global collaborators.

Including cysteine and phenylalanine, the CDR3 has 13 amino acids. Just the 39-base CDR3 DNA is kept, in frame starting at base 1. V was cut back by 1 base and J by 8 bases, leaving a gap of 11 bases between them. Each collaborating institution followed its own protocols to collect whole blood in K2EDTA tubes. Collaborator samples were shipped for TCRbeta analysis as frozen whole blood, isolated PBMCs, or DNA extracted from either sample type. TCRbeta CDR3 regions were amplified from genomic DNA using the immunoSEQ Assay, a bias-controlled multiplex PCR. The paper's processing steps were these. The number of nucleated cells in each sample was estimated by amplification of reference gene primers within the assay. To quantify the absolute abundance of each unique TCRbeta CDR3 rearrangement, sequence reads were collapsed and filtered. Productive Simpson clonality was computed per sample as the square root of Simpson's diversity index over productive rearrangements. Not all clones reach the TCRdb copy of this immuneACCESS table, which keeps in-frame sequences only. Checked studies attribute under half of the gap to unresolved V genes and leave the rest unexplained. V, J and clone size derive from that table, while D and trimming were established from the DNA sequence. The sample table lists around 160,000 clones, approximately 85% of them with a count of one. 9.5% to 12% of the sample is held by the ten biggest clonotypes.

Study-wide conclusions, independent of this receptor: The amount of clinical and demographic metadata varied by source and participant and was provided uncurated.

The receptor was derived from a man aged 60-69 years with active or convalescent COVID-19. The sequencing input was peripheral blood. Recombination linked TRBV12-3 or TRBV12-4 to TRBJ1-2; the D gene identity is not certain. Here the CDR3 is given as CASSLVRALGYTF. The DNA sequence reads TGTGCCAGCAGTTTAGTGCGGGCTCTCGGCTACACCTTC.